These T cell receptor beta chains were read from a single sample in a study of blood T cell repertoires in COVID-19. TCRdb keeps only in-frame clones here, not all; method: immunoSEQ multiplex PCR. The sample records about 400,000 clones, around nine tenths being singletons. The sequenced material came from PBMCs or T cells enriched from blood (not recorded which). Source of these receptors: a woman in her twenties or thirties who had recovered from COVID-19. Each CDR3 is given with its conserved first and last residue. Each record gives: clone size, CDR3 length, V gene, J gene, CDR3 protein. Size values are once, few and many counts, or a class for expanded clones, and some rows have none.

-	18	TRBV5-1	TRBJ1-5	CASSAGTGGYYPDQPQHF
-	15	TRBV9	TRBJ2-5	CASSVESGRSETQYF
-	15	TRBV7-9	TRBJ2-3	CASSSTSGVRDTQYF
-	13	TRBV11-2	TRBJ2-7	CASSFGGRDEQYF
once	14	TRBV19	TRBJ1-4	CASTETATNEKLFF
-	14	TRBV29-1	TRBJ1-1	CSVRGVELNTEAFF
-	15	TRBV27	TRBJ2-7	CASSLKREGPYEQYF
few	14	TRBV9	TRBJ1-2	CASSVGGGDYGYTF
-	14	TRBV28	TRBJ1-5	CASGPGGSGQPQHF
-	14	TRBV27	TRBJ1-2	CASSLSGADYGYTF
few	11	TRBV5-4	TRBJ1-2	CASSIQGGYTF
once	15	TRBV7-9	TRBJ1-4	CASSPGGRVDEKLFF
many	17	TRBV6-6	TRBJ1-5	CASSPWAGDPSGQPQHF
-	15	TRBV2	TRBJ2-1	CASSVDRGRNNEQFF
-	14	TRBV19	TRBJ2-7	CASSFGQGGYEQYF
-	17	TRBV6-2/TRBV6-3	TRBJ2-3	CASSYWTSGGAGDTQYF
-	15	TRBV7-2	TRBJ2-7	CASSPTLGDFYEQYF
-	15	TRBV30	TRBJ2-2	CAVSGRDRNTGELFF
-	13	TRBV28	TRBJ1-5	CASTGYADQPQHF
-	17	TRBV25-1	TRBJ1-4	CASSDRTGMSPNEKLFF
-	14	TRBV6-6	TRBJ1-1	CASSFTGEVPEAFF
-	16	TRBV24-1	TRBJ2-1	CATSENRALTYNEQFF
-	14	TRBV28	TRBJ2-1	CAWRRQGEYNEQFF
-	16	TRBV28	TRBJ1-2	CASGVKTGRGNYGYTF
once	15	TRBV9	TRBJ2-1	CASSVDAGGYNEQFF
-	16	TRBV6-5	TRBJ2-1	CASSYRGQGVLNEQFF
-	19	TRBV18	TRBJ1-6	CASSALPGHSSSYNSPLHF
once	17	TRBV18	TRBJ2-1	CASSPPGLAGSYNEQFF
-	15	TRBV28	TRBJ1-1	CASSSRGGRDTEAFF
once	16	TRBV5-1	TRBJ2-3	CASSLGLAGDADTLYF
-	16	TRBV28	TRBJ2-2	CASSLLGAQNTGELFF
-	18	TRBV11-2	TRBJ1-6	CASSPWAGPNSYNSPLHF
many	17	TRBV24-1	TRBJ2-1	CATSDRATRQGRNEQFF
once	14	TRBV6-5	TRBJ2-5	CASSPVTAQETQYF
-	17	TRBV19	TRBJ1-4	CASSIWGQGLNGEKLFF
-	14	TRBV4-1	TRBJ1-3	CASSQETGGNTIYF
-	14	TRBV19	TRBJ2-1	CASRAGGASNEQFF
-	15	TRBV5-1	TRBJ2-1	CASSLAGSSYNEQFF
once	17	TRBV5-5	TRBJ1-5	CASSLVATPYSNQPQHF
once	13	TRBV21-1	TRBJ2-7	CASSNGTVYEQYF
-	15	TRBV5-1	TRBJ1-2	CASSQAIFGNYGYTF
-	12	TRBV12-3/TRBV12-4	TRBJ1-2	CASSFGQGKVTF
-	13	TRBV6-6	TRBJ2-1	CASISGGNNEQFF
-	15	TRBV6-1	TRBJ2-1	CASSEIGTGWNEQFF
-	18	TRBV27	TRBJ2-1	CASSFRGTSGSTYNEQFF
-	15	TRBV6-1	TRBJ1-5	CASSEAQGSNQPQHF
-	14	TRBV5-1	TRBJ2-7	CASSLAGGVYEQYF
-	17	TRBV7-9	TRBJ1-4	CASSINPWGVGREKLFF
-	15	TRBV28	TRBJ2-5	CASCLTGGDQETQYF
once	14	TRBV18	TRBJ2-7	CASSLRGQGNEQYF
-	15	TRBV6-5	TRBJ2-1	CASGLAGAQRYEQFF
-	15	TRBV2	TRBJ2-7	CASQRTGQGGYEQYF
-	15	TRBV7-2	TRBJ2-3	CASSLGTRNTDTQYF